These 13 T cell receptor beta chains originate from one sample sequenced in a study of blood T cell repertoires in COVID-19. Some clones are missing from TCRdb's copy, which holds only in-frame ones; the method was immunoSEQ multiplex PCR. This table holds nearly 350,000 clones, 87% found once. Sequencing was done on a sample of PBMCs or T cells enriched from blood (not recorded which). These receptor sequences come from a woman aged 25-40 years who had recovered from COVID-19.

This sequence joins TRBV11-3 and TRBJ1-5; 9 nucleotides agree with TRBD1. This CDR3 is 19 amino acids long. Germline trimming cut 7 bases from V and 2 bases from J; bases unmatched to any gene: 18. CDR1 is SGHNT and CDR2 is YENEEA in the germline V gene. CDR3 DNA sequence: TGTGCCAGCAACAAATGGGACAGGGAAGCCCTAACGCGCAATCAGCCCCAGCATTTT. The encoded protein is CASNKWDREALTRNQPQHF. Full variable domain (outside the CDR3, taken from reference TRBV11-3 and TRBJ1-5): EAGVVQSPRYKIIEKKQPVAFWCNPISGHNTLYWYLQNLGQGPELLIRYENEEAVDDSQLPKDRFSAERLKGVDSTLKIQPAELGDSAVYLCASNKWDREALTRNQPQHFGDGTRLSIL.

The rearrangement joins TRBV6-5 to TRBJ1-5; TRBD1 might be the D (6 bases). The CDR3 covers 14 residues. V lost 4 bases and J 5 bases, leaving 12 bases between the germline ends. CDR1 is MNHEY and CDR2 is SVGAGI in the germline V gene. The CDR3 reads CASSSLGQHQPQHF. CDR3 nucleotides: TGTGCCAGCAGTTCACTCGGACAGCATCAGCCCCAGCATTTT.

The gene calls are TRBV5-1 and TRBJ2-3; 9 bases are a match to TRBD1. The germline V gene encodes CDR1 SGHRS and CDR2 YFSETQ. The CDR3 runs 16 residues. Trimming cost V 1 base and J 0 bases; bases outside gene matches: 3. CDR3 residues: CASSLRGQGSTDTQYF. In nucleotides, the CDR3 is TGCGCCAGCAGCTTGAGGGGACAGGGTAGCACAGATACGCAGTATTTT.

This clone was seen just once. This chain uses TRBV30 with TRBJ1-2; 12 nucleotides align to TRBD1. V trimming: 5 bases; J trimming: 7 bases; junction bases outside the gene matches: 8. The germline V gene has CDR1 GTSNPN and CDR2 SVGIG (reference sequence). The CDR3 totals 14 residues. CDR3 residues: CAWAGTGGPSGYTF. Written as DNA, the CDR3 is TGTGCCTGGGCCGGGACAGGGGGCCCTTCTGGCTACACCTTC.

Note on this clone: Distinct nucleotide sequences in the sample also encode this CDR3. The V gene is TRBV6-2 or TRBV6-3, the J gene TRBJ2-7, with TRBD1 matching 9 bases. The V gene end was trimmed by 5 bases and the J gene end by 4 bases; junction bases not matched to a gene: 0. In germline, CDR1 is MNHEY, CDR2 SVGEGT. The CDR3 is 12 amino acids. The CDR3 sequence is CASSGQGYEQYF. In DNA form, the CDR3 reads TGTGCCAGCAGTGGACAGGGGTACGAGCAGTACTTC.

The V call is TRBV5-1, the J call TRBJ2-2, with TRBD2 matching over 8 bases. The V and J ends lost 0 bases and 6 bases, in that order; junction bases with no gene match: 4. Germline V CDR1 and CDR2: SGHRS, YFSETQ. CDR3 size: 15 residues. CDR3 nucleotides: TGCGCCAGCAGCTTGGCGGGAGGGGAAGCCGGGGAGCTGTTTTTT. It translates to CASSLAGGEAGELFF.

This rearrangement joins TRBV10-3 to TRBJ1-4; tentatively, D is TRBD1 (5 bases). This CDR3 comprises 13 residues. Trimming took off 2 bases at V and 7 bases at J, with 8 bases between the two ends. The V gene's germline CDR1 is ENHRY and CDR2 SYGVKD. The CDR3 reads CAISEGQGEKLFF. The CDR3 DNA reads as TGTGCCATCAGTGAGGGGCAGGGTGAAAAACTGTTTTTT.

V gene TRBV19 combines with J gene TRBJ1-2; D is possibly TRBD1 (6 bases). V lost 10 bases, J lost 4 bases, and 16 bases lay in between. This CDR3 contains 13 residues. Per the germline V gene, CDR1 is LNHDA and CDR2 is SQIVND (reference sequence). The CDR3 here is CANSYREGYGYTF. The DNA of the CDR3 is TGTGCCAATTCCTACAGGGAAGGCTATGGCTACACCTTC.

The chain employs TRBV5-6 and TRBJ2-1; 12 nucleotides agree with TRBD2. This CDR3 spans 18 amino acids. In germline, CDR1 is SGHDT, CDR2 YYEEEE. With 4 bases clipped from V and 5 bases from J, the junction kept 13 bases outside the gene matches. CDR3 in amino acids: CASSVTSGGRSYDNEQFF. DNA of the CDR3: TGTGCCAGCAGCGTTACTAGCGGGGGGCGAAGCTATGACAATGAGCAGTTCTTC.

The count of this clone is one. The chain has TRBV5-1 and TRBJ2-5; D gene unclear. V was clipped by 0 bases and J by 2 bases, with 8 bases between them. The CDR3 contains 14 residues. Germline values: CDR1 SGHRS, CDR2 YFSETQ. The CDR3 reads CASSLEQPQETQYF. CDR3 DNA: TGCGCCAGCAGCTTGGAACAACCGCAAGAGACCCAGTACTTC.

In this sample, this clone turned up many times. This sequence joins TRBV6-2 or TRBV6-3 and TRBJ1-1, with D unresolved. The germline gives CDR1 MNHEY, CDR2 SVGEGT. The V and J ends lost 5 bases and 0 bases respectively, with 4 bases between them. This CDR3 region has 12 residues. The CDR3 loop reads CASSTVNTEAFF. In nucleotides, the CDR3 is TGTGCCAGCAGTACTGTGAACACTGAAGCTTTCTTT.

The rearrangement joins TRBV5-1 to TRBJ1-3; D is possibly TRBD1 (6 bases). V was pared by 2 bases and J by 1 base, with 16 bases between. Germline V gene data show CDR1 as SGHRS and CDR2 as YFSETQ. The CDR3 covers 17 residues. The CDR3, as DNA: TGCGCCAGCAGCTTATCAGGGGCGGGTCGGTCTGGAAACACCATATATTTT. As protein: CASSLSGAGRSGNTIYF.

The rearrangement links TRBV11-2 to TRBJ2-7; 8 bases agree with TRBD2. Germline CDR1 is SGHAT and CDR2 is FQNNGV. The CDR3 totals 14 residues. V lost 10 bases, J lost 5 bases, and 13 bases stayed unmatched. The CDR3: CATLAVAGRHEQYF. The CDR3 DNA follows: TGTGCCACCCTCGCGGTAGCGGGGAGGCACGAGCAGTACTTC.